These T cell receptor beta chains were read from a single sample in a study of blood T cells in healthy people across ages. TCRdb redid the calling of the 5' RACE reads with MiXCR, one entry per CDR3 protein. The sample lists about 1,400,000 distinct CDR3 sequences, roughly 59% occurring once. The sample was blood. The receptor set was obtained from a man aged 18 to 30 in good health. The CDR3 runs from the conserved cysteine through the conserved F or W. Each record gives: clone size, J gene, D gene, V gene, CDR3 DNA, CDR3 protein. The D gene is left open where the match is weak. Not all rows give a size; the values are once, few, many and, for expanded clones, a class.

clone size: NA; J gene: TRBJ1-1; D gene: NA; V gene: TRBV20-1; CDR3 DNA: TGCAGTGCTAGAGTTGGGGGTCAGCCGAACACTGAAGCTTTCTTT; CDR3 protein: CSARVGGQPNTEAFF
clone size: NA; J gene: TRBJ2-4; D gene: NA; V gene: TRBV28; CDR3 DNA: TGTGCCAGCAGACCCATCAAGTACCGGCAGGAGCAGTACTTC; CDR3 protein: CASRPIKYRQEQYF
clone size: few; J gene: TRBJ2-7; D gene: TRBD1; V gene: TRBV6-5; CDR3 DNA: TGTGCCAGCAGTTCCCTACCAGGGGGACACTACGAGCAGTACTTC; CDR3 protein: CASSSLPGGHYEQYF
clone size: few; J gene: TRBJ2-7; D gene: NA; V gene: TRBV4-1; CDR3 DNA: TGCGCCAGCAGCCAAGATACTGGGGGTGAATCCTACGAGCAGTACTTC; CDR3 protein: CASSQDTGGESYEQYF
clone size: NA; J gene: TRBJ1-2; D gene: NA; V gene: TRBV12-3/TRBV12-4; CDR3 DNA: TGTGCCAGCAGTTCAGTGGTCGGGGGGGAGGCTGGCTACACCTTC; CDR3 protein: CASSSVVGGEAGYTF
clone size: NA; J gene: TRBJ2-2; D gene: NA; V gene: TRBV12-3/TRBV12-4; CDR3 DNA: TGTGCCAGCCGGGTGGGGCAGAACACCGGGGAGCTGTTTTTT; CDR3 protein: CASRVGQNTGELFF
clone size: few; J gene: TRBJ2-3; D gene: NA; V gene: TRBV7-9; CDR3 DNA: TGTGCCAGCAGTCTATTACCAGATACGCAGTATTTT; CDR3 protein: CASSLLPDTQYF
clone size: once; J gene: TRBJ2-3; D gene: TRBD1; V gene: TRBV27; CDR3 DNA: TGTGCCAGCAAGACAGGGGTGCGATGGGATACGCAGTATTTT; CDR3 protein: CASKTGVRWDTQYF
clone size: NA; J gene: TRBJ1-1; D gene: NA; V gene: TRBV20-1; CDR3 DNA: TGCAGTGCTAGGTCCGGGGTTTTGAACACTGAAGCTTTCTTT; CDR3 protein: CSARSGVLNTEAFF
clone size: NA; J gene: TRBJ1-1; D gene: NA; V gene: TRBV7-2; CDR3 DNA: TGTGCCAGCAGCTTAGAGTCCCTCTGGGGGTCGGAGGCTTTCTTT; CDR3 protein: CASSLESLWGSEAFF
clone size: few; J gene: TRBJ1-2; D gene: NA; V gene: TRBV29-1; CDR3 DNA: TGCAGCGTTGTATCCAGTGATGGCTACACCTTC; CDR3 protein: CSVVSSDGYTF
clone size: NA; J gene: TRBJ1-2; D gene: NA; V gene: TRBV27; CDR3 DNA: TGTGCCAGCAGGACCGGGTCCTACTATGGCTACACCTTC; CDR3 protein: CASRTGSYYGYTF
clone size: few; J gene: TRBJ1-4; D gene: NA; V gene: TRBV11-2; CDR3 DNA: TGTGCCAGCAGTTCGATTGGGGTAAAACTGTTTTTT; CDR3 protein: CASSSIGVKLFF
clone size: NA; J gene: TRBJ2-1; D gene: NA; V gene: TRBV21-1; CDR3 DNA: TGTACCAGCAGCGGGGCTACACACAATGAGCAGTTCTTC; CDR3 protein: CTSSGATHNEQFF
clone size: once; J gene: TRBJ2-7; D gene: TRBD2; V gene: TRBV7-2; CDR3 DNA: TGTGCCAGCAGCCCGCCCCCTACTAGCGGGGGTGCCTACGAGCAGTACTTC; CDR3 protein: CASSPPPTSGGAYEQYF
clone size: NA; J gene: TRBJ2-2; D gene: TRBD1; V gene: TRBV9; CDR3 DNA: TGTGCCAGCGTCCCCGGGACAGGGCGAGGCGGGGAGCTGTTTTTT; CDR3 protein: CASVPGTGRGGELFF
clone size: few; J gene: TRBJ1-2; D gene: NA; V gene: TRBV4-3; CDR3 DNA: TGCGCCAGCAGCCAAGATCGGGGCTGGAGGGGTGGAGGCTATGGCTACACCTTC; CDR3 protein: CASSQDRGWRGGGYGYTF
clone size: NA; J gene: TRBJ2-1; D gene: NA; V gene: TRBV7-6; CDR3 DNA: TGTGCCAGCAGCTTAGTGAGGAGCGAAGGGAAGGCCTACAATGAGCAGTTCTTC; CDR3 protein: CASSLVRSEGKAYNEQFF
clone size: once; J gene: TRBJ2-3; D gene: NA; V gene: TRBV2; CDR3 DNA: TGTGCCAGTCTCCCGTTCACCGGGACAAGCACAGATACGCAGTATTTT; CDR3 protein: CASLPFTGTSTDTQYF
clone size: NA; J gene: TRBJ2-3; D gene: TRBD2; V gene: TRBV18; CDR3 DNA: TGTACCAGCTCACCAGGCGGGCTAGCGGCAGATACGCAGTATTTT; CDR3 protein: CTSSPGGLAADTQYF
clone size: NA; J gene: TRBJ2-1; D gene: NA; V gene: TRBV12-3/TRBV12-4; CDR3 DNA: TGTGCCAGCAGCCCTGCCCCGGGGGAGCAGTTCTTC; CDR3 protein: CASSPAPGEQFF
clone size: NA; J gene: TRBJ2-4; D gene: NA; V gene: TRBV13; CDR3 DNA: TGTGCCAGCAGCTTAGGGCTTCCTACAGCCAAAAACATTCAGTACTTC; CDR3 protein: CASSLGLPTAKNIQYF
clone size: NA; J gene: TRBJ2-5; D gene: TRBD2; V gene: TRBV7-2; CDR3 DNA: TGTGCCAGCAGCTCCTTCGGGGGGGGCATACAAGAGACCCAGTACTTC; CDR3 protein: CASSSFGGGIQETQYF
clone size: NA; J gene: TRBJ1-6; D gene: NA; V gene: TRBV2; CDR3 DNA: TGTGCCGCCCGGGGGCCCTATAATTCACCCCTCCACTTT; CDR3 protein: CAARGPYNSPLHF
clone size: NA; J gene: TRBJ2-7; D gene: NA; V gene: TRBV20-1; CDR3 DNA: TGCAGTGCTAGATCAAAAAGGGGGGCCGGGCTCCCATTGTACTTC; CDR3 protein: CSARSKRGAGLPLYF
clone size: few; J gene: TRBJ2-5; D gene: NA; V gene: TRBV2; CDR3 DNA: TGTGCCAGCAGTATGTGGGCGGGAGAGACCCAGTACTTC; CDR3 protein: CASSMWAGETQYF
clone size: once; J gene: TRBJ1-2; D gene: NA; V gene: TRBV25-1; CDR3 DNA: TGTGCCAGCAGTACGACTACGTCCTATGGCTACACCTTC; CDR3 protein: CASSTTTSYGYTF
clone size: NA; J gene: TRBJ2-1; D gene: NA; V gene: TRBV6-6; CDR3 DNA: TGTGCCAGCACCGCGGGGCACTACAATGAGAAGTTCTTC; CDR3 protein: CASTAGHYNEKFF
clone size: once; J gene: TRBJ2-1; D gene: TRBD2; V gene: TRBV20-1; CDR3 DNA: TGCAGTGCTCGAGCACTAGCGGGAGTGGATGTGAATGAGCAGTTCTTC; CDR3 protein: CSARALAGVDVNEQFF
clone size: NA; J gene: TRBJ2-1; D gene: NA; V gene: TRBV7-9; CDR3 DNA: TGTGCCACCCAGAACGGGGTTTACAATGAGCAGTTCTTC; CDR3 protein: CATQNGVYNEQFF
clone size: NA; J gene: TRBJ2-1; D gene: NA; V gene: TRBV6-2/TRBV6-3; CDR3 DNA: TGTGCCAGCAGTTACCTCCGGCATGAGCAGTTCTTC; CDR3 protein: CASSYLRHEQFF
clone size: NA; J gene: TRBJ2-1; D gene: NA; V gene: TRBV15; CDR3 DNA: TGTGCCACCAGCAGTCCAAGCTCCTACAATGAGCAGTTCTTC; CDR3 protein: CATSSPSSYNEQFF
clone size: NA; J gene: TRBJ2-4; D gene: TRBD1; V gene: TRBV18; CDR3 DNA: TGTGCCAGCTCAGCCGGGACAGGGAAGAACATTCAGTACTTC; CDR3 protein: CASSAGTGKNIQYF
clone size: few; J gene: TRBJ1-2; D gene: NA; V gene: TRBV5-1; CDR3 DNA: TGCGCCAGCTACGGACAGAACGACTATGGCTACACCTTC; CDR3 protein: CASYGQNDYGYTF
clone size: NA; J gene: TRBJ2-7; D gene: NA; V gene: TRBV4-3; CDR3 DNA: TGCGCCAGCGATTATGAACCCCGAAACTACGAGCAGTACTTC; CDR3 protein: CASDYEPRNYEQYF
clone size: NA; J gene: TRBJ1-1; D gene: NA; V gene: TRBV12-3/TRBV12-4; CDR3 DNA: TGTGCCAGCAGTTTGGACCGTGAGGACACTGAAGCTTTCTTT; CDR3 protein: CASSLDREDTEAFF
clone size: NA; J gene: TRBJ1-6; D gene: NA; V gene: TRBV16; CDR3 DNA: TGTGCCAGCAGCCAATCTCCCAGGGTGGTAAATTCACCCCTCCACTTT; CDR3 protein: CASSQSPRVVNSPLHF
clone size: NA; J gene: TRBJ1-1; D gene: NA; V gene: TRBV7-2; CDR3 DNA: TGTGCCAGCAGCTTGCGGGGGGGAACCCTGACTGAAGCTTTCTTT; CDR3 protein: CASSLRGGTLTEAFF
clone size: NA; J gene: TRBJ2-5; D gene: TRBD2; V gene: TRBV27; CDR3 DNA: TGTGCCAGCAGTTTATACGGCCTAGCGGGGGGGCTTGGGCTAGAGACCCAGTACTTC; CDR3 protein: CASSLYGLAGGLGLETQYF
clone size: NA; J gene: TRBJ2-7; D gene: TRBD2; V gene: TRBV27; CDR3 DNA: TGTGCCAGCAGGACTACTAGCGCCTCCTACGAGCAGTACTTC; CDR3 protein: CASRTTSASYEQYF
clone size: once; J gene: TRBJ1-6; D gene: NA; V gene: TRBV5-1; CDR3 DNA: TGCGCCAGCAAGATGGGGGATTCACCCCTCCACTTT; CDR3 protein: CASKMGDSPLHF
clone size: NA; J gene: TRBJ2-3; D gene: NA; V gene: TRBV15; CDR3 DNA: TGTGCCACCAGCAGAGAGGAGAGCACGCGGGGAGGCTACACAGATACGCAGTATTTT; CDR3 protein: CATSREESTRGGYTDTQYF